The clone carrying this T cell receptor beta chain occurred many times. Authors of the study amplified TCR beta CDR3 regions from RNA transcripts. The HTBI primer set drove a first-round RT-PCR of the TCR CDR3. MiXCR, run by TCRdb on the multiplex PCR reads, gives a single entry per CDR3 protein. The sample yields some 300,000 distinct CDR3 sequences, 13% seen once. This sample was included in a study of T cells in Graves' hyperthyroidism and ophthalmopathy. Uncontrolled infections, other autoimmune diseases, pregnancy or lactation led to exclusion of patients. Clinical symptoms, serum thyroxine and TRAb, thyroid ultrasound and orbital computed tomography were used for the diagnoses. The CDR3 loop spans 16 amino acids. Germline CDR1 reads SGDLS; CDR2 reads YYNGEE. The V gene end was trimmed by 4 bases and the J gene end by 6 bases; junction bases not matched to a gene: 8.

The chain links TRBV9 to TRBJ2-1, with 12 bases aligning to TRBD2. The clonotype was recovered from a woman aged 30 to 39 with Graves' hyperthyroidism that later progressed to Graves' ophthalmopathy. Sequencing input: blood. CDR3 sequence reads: CASSPQTSGSVNEQFF. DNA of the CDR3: TGTGCCAGCAGCCCACAGACTAGCGGGAGTGTCAATGAGCAGTTCTTC.